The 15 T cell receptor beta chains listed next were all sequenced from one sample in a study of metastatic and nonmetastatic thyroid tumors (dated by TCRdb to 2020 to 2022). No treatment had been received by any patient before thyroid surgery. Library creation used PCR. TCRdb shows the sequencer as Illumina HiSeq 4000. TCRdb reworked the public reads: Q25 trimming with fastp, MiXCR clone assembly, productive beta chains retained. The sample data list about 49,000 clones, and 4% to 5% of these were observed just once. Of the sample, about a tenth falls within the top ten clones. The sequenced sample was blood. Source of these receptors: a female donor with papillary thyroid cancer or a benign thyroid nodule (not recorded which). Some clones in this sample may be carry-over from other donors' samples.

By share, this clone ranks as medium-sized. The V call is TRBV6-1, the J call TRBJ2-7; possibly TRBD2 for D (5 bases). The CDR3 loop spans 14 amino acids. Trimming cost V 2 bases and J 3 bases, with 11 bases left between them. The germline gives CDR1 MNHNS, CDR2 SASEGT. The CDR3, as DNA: TGTGCCAGCAGTGAACAAAGCCGGGACTACGAGCAGTACTTC. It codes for CASSEQSRDYEQYF.

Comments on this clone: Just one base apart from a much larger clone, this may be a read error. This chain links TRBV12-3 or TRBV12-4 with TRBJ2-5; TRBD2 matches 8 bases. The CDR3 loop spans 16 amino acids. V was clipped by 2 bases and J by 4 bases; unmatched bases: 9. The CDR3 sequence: CASSLSVAGYRETQYF. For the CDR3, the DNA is TGTGCCAGCAGTTTATCAGTAGCGGGGTATAGAGAGACCCAGTACTTC.

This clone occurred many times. The CDR3 protein is CASTEGQGDTDTQYF. In DNA, the CDR3 is TGTGCCAGCACCGAGGGACAGGGAGACACAGATACGCAGTATTTT. The chain carries TRBV6-1 and TRBJ2-3, with TRBD1 matching over 9 bases. The junction had 7 bases not matched to a gene; V was cut back by 7 bases and J by 2 bases. The CDR3 extends over 15 amino acids. Germline V lookup: CDR1 MNHNS, CDR2 SASEGT.

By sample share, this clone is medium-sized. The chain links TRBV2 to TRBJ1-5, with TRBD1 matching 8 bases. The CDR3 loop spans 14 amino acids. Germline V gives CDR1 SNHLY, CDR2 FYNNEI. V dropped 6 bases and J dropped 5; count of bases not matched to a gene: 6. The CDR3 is CASRRSTGDQPQHF. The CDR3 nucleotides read TGTGCCAGCAGGCGATCGACAGGGGATCAGCCCCAGCATTTT.

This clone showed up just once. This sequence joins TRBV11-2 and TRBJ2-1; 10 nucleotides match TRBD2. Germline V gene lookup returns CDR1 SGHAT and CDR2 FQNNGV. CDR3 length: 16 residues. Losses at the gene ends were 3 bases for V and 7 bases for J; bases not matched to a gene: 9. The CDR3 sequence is CASSLAGLASTNEQFF. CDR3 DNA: TGTGCCAGCAGCTTGGCGGGACTAGCGAGTACTAATGAGCAGTTCTTC.

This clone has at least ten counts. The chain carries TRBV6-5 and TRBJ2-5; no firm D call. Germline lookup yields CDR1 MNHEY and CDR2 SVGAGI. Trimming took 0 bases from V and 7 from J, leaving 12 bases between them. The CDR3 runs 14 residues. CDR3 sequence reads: CASSYSAQAGTQYF. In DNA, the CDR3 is TGTGCCAGCAGTTACTCGGCTCAAGCCGGGACCCAGTACTTC.

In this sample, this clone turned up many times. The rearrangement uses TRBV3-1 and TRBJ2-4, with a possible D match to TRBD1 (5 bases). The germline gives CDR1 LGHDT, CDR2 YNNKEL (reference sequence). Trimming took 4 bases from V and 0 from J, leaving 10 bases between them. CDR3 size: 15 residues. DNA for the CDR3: TGTGCCAGCAGCCCTGACAGCAGAGCCAAAAACATTCAGTACTTC. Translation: CASSPDSRAKNIQYF.

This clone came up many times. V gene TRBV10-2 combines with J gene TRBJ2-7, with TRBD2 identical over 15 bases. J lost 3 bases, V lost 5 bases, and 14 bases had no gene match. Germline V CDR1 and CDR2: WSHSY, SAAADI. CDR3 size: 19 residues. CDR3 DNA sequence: TGCGCCAGCAGTCCGAATAGGACTAGCGGGAGGGCTGGGCGCTACGAGCAGTACTTC. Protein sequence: CASSPNRTSGRAGRYEQYF.

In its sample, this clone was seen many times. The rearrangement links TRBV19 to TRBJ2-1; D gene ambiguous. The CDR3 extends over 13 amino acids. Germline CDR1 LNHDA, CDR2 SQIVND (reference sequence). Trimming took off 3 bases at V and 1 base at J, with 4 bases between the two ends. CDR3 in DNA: TGTGCCAGTAGTATCCCTTCCTACAATGAGCAGTTCTTC. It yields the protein CASSIPSYNEQFF. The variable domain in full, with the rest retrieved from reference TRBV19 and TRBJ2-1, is DGGITQSPKYLFRKEGQNVTLSCEQNLNHDAMYWYRQDPGQGLRLIYYSQIVNDFQKGDIAEGYSVSREKKESFPLTVTSAQKNPTAFYLCASSIPSYNEQFFGPGTRLTVL.

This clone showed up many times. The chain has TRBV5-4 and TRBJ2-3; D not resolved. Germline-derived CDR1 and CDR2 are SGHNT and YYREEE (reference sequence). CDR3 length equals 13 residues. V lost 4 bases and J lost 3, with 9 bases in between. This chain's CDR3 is CASSGPRTDTQYF. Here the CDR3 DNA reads TGTGCCAGCAGCGGTCCGAGAACAGATACGCAGTATTTT.

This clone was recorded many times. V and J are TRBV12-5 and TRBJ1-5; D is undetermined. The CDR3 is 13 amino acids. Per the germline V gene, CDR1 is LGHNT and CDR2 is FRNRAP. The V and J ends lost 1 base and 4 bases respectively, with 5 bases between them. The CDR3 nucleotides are TGTGCTAGTGGTTTGGACCGGAATCAGCCCCAGCATTTT. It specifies CASGLDRNQPQHF.

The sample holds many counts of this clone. The chain's CDR3 is CASSPARGGEETQYF. For the CDR3, the DNA is TGTGCCAGCAGCCCCGCCCGCGGGGGGGAAGAGACCCAGTACTTC. The chain uses TRBV5-4 and TRBJ2-5, with 9 bases matching TRBD2. From germline, CDR1 is SGHNT and CDR2 YYREEE (reference sequence). V shed 4 bases, J shed 3 bases, and the junction held 7 bases outside the gene matches. The CDR3 length is 15 residues.

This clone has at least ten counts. CDR3: CSARDRRRETNTEAFF. Here the CDR3 DNA reads TGCAGTGCTAGAGATAGGAGGCGGGAGACGAACACTGAAGCTTTCTTT. The chain recombines TRBV20-1 with TRBJ1-1; no firm D call. Germline V gene sequence: CDR1 DFQATT, CDR2 SNEGSKA (reference sequence). V lost 0 bases and J 1 base, leaving 15 bases between the germline ends. The CDR3 is 16 amino acids.

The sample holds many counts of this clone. CDR3 sequence (DNA): TGTGCCAGCAGTGAAGGGACAGGGGGCTCACCCCTCCACTTT. It codes for CASSEGTGGSPLHF. The chain is built from TRBV6-1 and TRBJ1-6, with 11 bases identical to TRBD1. The CDR3 spans 14 residues. The V segment lost 1 base and the J segment 10 bases; nucleotides outside the gene matches: 0. Germline CDR1 and CDR2: MNHNS and SASEGT.

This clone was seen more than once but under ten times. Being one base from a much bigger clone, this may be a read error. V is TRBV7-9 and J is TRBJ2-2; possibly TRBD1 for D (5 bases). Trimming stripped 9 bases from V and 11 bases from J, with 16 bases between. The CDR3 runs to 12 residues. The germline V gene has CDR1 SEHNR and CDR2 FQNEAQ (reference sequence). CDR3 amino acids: CASETGEYELFF. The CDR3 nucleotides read TGTGCCAGTGAAACAGGAGAATATGAGCTGTTTTTT.